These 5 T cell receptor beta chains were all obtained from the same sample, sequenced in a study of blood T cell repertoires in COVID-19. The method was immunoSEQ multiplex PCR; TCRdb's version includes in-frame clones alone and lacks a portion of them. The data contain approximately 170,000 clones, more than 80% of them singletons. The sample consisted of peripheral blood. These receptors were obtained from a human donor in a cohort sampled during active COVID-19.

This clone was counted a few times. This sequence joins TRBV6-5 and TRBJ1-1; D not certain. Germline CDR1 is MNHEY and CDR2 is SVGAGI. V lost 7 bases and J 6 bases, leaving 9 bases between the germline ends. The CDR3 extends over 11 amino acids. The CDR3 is CASTRDSEAFF. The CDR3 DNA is TGTGCCAGCACCCGGGATTCTGAAGCTTTCTTT.

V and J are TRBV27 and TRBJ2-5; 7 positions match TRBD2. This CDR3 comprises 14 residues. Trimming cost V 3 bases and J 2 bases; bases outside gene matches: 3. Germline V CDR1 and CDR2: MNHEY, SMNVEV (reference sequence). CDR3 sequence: CASSLASGQETQYF. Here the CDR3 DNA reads TGTGCCAGCAGTTTGGCTAGCGGTCAAGAGACCCAGTACTTC.

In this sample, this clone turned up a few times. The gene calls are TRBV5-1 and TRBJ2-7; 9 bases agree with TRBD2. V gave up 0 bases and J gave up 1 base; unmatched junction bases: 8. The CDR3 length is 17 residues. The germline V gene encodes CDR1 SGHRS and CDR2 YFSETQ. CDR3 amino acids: CASSLGYGGGGSYEQYF. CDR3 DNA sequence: TGCGCCAGCAGCTTGGGGTACGGCGGGGGGGGGTCCTACGAGCAGTACTTC. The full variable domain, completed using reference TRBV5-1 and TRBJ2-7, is KAGVTQTPRYLIKTRGQQVTLSCSPISGHRSVSWYQQTPGQGLQFLFEYFSETQRNKGNFPGRFSGRQFSNSRSEMNVSTLELGDSALYLCASSLGYGGGGSYEQYFGPGTRLTVT.

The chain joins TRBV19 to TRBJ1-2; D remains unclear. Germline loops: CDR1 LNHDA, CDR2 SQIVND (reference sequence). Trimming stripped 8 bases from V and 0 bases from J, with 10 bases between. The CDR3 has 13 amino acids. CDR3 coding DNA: TGTGCCAGTCGACCGGGTGCTAACTATGGCTACACCTTC. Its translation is CASRPGANYGYTF.

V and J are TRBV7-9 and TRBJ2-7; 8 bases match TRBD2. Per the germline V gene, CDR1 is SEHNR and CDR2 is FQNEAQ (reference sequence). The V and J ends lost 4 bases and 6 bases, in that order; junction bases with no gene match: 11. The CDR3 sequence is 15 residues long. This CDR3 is CASSSPREGRGEQYF. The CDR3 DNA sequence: TGTGCCAGCAGCTCCCCTCGGGAGGGCCGGGGCGAGCAGTACTTC.